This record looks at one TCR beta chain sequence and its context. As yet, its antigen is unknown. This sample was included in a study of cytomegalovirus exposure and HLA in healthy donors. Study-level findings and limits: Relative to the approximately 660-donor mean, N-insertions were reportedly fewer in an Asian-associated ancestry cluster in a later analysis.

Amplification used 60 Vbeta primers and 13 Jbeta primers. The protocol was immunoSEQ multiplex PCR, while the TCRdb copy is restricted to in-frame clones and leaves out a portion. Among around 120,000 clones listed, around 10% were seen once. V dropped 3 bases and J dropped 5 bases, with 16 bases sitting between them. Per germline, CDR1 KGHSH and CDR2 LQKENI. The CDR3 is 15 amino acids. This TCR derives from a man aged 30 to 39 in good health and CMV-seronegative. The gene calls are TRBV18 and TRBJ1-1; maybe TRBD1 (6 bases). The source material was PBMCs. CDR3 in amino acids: CASSPQDSRGTEAFF. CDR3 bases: TGTGCCAGCTCACCCCAGGACAGCAGAGGTACTGAAGCTTTCTTT.